This is a list of T cell receptor beta chains from one sample in a study of identical twins. TCRdb independently ran MiXCR on the 5' RACE reads; one entry per CDR3 protein. In the table there are roughly 1.6 million distinct CDR3 sequences, under 35% of which are singletons. The source material was cord blood. The receptor set was obtained from a newborn girl in good health. Both conserved end residues are part of each CDR3. The order of the fields is clone size, J gene, CDR3 length, D gene, V gene, CDR3 protein, CDR3 DNA. The D gene is left open where the match is weak. A clone size is listed for some rows: how often the clone was seen (once, few, many), or a class if it is expanded.

clone_size: -; j_call: TRBJ1-3; cdr3_length: 15; d_call: TRBD1; v_call: TRBV7-7; cdr3_aa: CASSNGQGRGNTIYF; cdr3_nt: TGTGCTAGCAGCAACGGACAGGGAAGAGGAAACACCATATATTTT
clone_size: -; j_call: TRBJ1-1; cdr3_length: 13; d_call: -; v_call: TRBV18; cdr3_aa: CASSDYRVTEAFF; cdr3_nt: TGTGCCAGCTCAGATTACAGGGTCACTGAAGCTTTCTTT
clone_size: -; j_call: TRBJ1-1; cdr3_length: 12; d_call: -; v_call: TRBV20-1; cdr3_aa: CSASPPGAEAFF; cdr3_nt: TGCAGTGCTAGCCCTCCGGGGGCTGAAGCTTTCTTT
clone_size: -; j_call: TRBJ2-1; cdr3_length: 16; d_call: -; v_call: TRBV6-5; cdr3_aa: CASSYSGASVHDEQFF; cdr3_nt: TGTGCCAGCAGTTACTCTGGGGCTAGCGTCCACGATGAGCAGTTCTTC
clone_size: -; j_call: TRBJ2-3; cdr3_length: 18; d_call: TRBD2; v_call: TRBV11-1; cdr3_aa: CASSHYGLAGGPRDTQYF; cdr3_nt: TGTGCCAGCAGCCATTACGGACTAGCGGGAGGGCCGCGGGATACGCAGTATTTT
clone_size: -; j_call: TRBJ2-5; cdr3_length: 11; d_call: -; v_call: TRBV12-3/TRBV12-4; cdr3_aa: CASSLARWKYF; cdr3_nt: TGTGCCAGCAGCCTCGCCCGGTGGAAGTACTTC
clone_size: once; j_call: TRBJ1-5; cdr3_length: 14; d_call: -; v_call: TRBV27; cdr3_aa: CASSSTGLKGPQHF; cdr3_nt: TGTGCCAGCAGCTCGACAGGACTCAAGGGGCCCCAGCATTTT
clone_size: few; j_call: TRBJ2-3; cdr3_length: 16; d_call: TRBD1; v_call: TRBV12-3/TRBV12-4; cdr3_aa: CASSRRQGASTDTQYF; cdr3_nt: TGTGCCAGCAGTCGCAGACAGGGGGCAAGCACAGATACGCAGTATTTT
clone_size: -; j_call: TRBJ1-3; cdr3_length: 14; d_call: TRBD1; v_call: TRBV7-8; cdr3_aa: CASMPQGARNTIYF; cdr3_nt: TGTGCCAGCATGCCACAGGGGGCAAGGAACACCATATATTTT
clone_size: -; j_call: TRBJ2-1; cdr3_length: 13; d_call: -; v_call: TRBV20-1; cdr3_aa: CSARLQANNEQFF; cdr3_nt: TGCAGTGCTAGACTCCAAGCAAACAATGAGCAGTTCTTC
clone_size: few; j_call: TRBJ2-4; cdr3_length: 16; d_call: -; v_call: TRBV11-2; cdr3_aa: CASSSFKGRAKNIQYF; cdr3_nt: TGTGCCAGCAGCTCTTTCAAGGGAAGGGCCAAAAACATTCAGTACTTC
clone_size: -; j_call: TRBJ2-1; cdr3_length: 15; d_call: TRBD2; v_call: TRBV20-1; cdr3_aa: CSARGTSGGHNEQFF; cdr3_nt: TGCAGTGCTAGAGGGACTAGCGGGGGACACAATGAGCAGTTCTTC
clone_size: few; j_call: TRBJ1-2; cdr3_length: 15; d_call: -; v_call: TRBV28; cdr3_aa: CASSASGRTNYGYTF; cdr3_nt: TGTGCCAGCAGTGCATCGGGACGGACTAACTATGGCTACACCTTC
clone_size: -; j_call: TRBJ2-7; cdr3_length: 12; d_call: -; v_call: TRBV7-2; cdr3_aa: CASSLSPSEQYF; cdr3_nt: TGTGCCAGCAGCTTAAGCCCTAGCGAGCAGTACTTC
clone_size: -; j_call: TRBJ2-5; cdr3_length: 15; d_call: -; v_call: TRBV20-1; cdr3_aa: CSARVNYLHAETQYF; cdr3_nt: TGCAGTGCTAGAGTCAACTACCTCCATGCGGAGACCCAGTACTTC
clone_size: few; j_call: TRBJ1-1; cdr3_length: 16; d_call: -; v_call: TRBV27; cdr3_aa: CASLTRRGELDTEAFF; cdr3_nt: TGTGCCAGCCTTACCCGCCGGGGGGAATTGGACACTGAAGCTTTCTTT
clone_size: many; j_call: TRBJ1-2; cdr3_length: 12; d_call: -; v_call: TRBV29-1; cdr3_aa: CSVEYGKYGYTF; cdr3_nt: TGCAGCGTTGAATACGGGAAATATGGCTACACCTTC
clone_size: -; j_call: TRBJ1-2; cdr3_length: 14; d_call: TRBD1; v_call: TRBV7-9; cdr3_aa: CASSPHRGPYGYTF; cdr3_nt: TGTGCCAGCAGCCCACACAGGGGGCCCTATGGCTACACCTTC
clone_size: few; j_call: TRBJ2-7; cdr3_length: 11; d_call: -; v_call: TRBV20-1; cdr3_aa: CSVWRSYEQYF; cdr3_nt: TGCAGTGTCTGGCGGTCCTACGAGCAGTACTTC
clone_size: -; j_call: TRBJ2-5; cdr3_length: 15; d_call: -; v_call: TRBV11-2; cdr3_aa: CASNLKGAPQETQYF; cdr3_nt: TGTGCCAGCAACTTGAAAGGAGCTCCCCAAGAGACCCAGTACTTC
clone_size: -; j_call: TRBJ2-1; cdr3_length: 18; d_call: TRBD1; v_call: TRBV4-2; cdr3_aa: CASSQDRAGTGGQNEQFF; cdr3_nt: TGTGCCAGCAGCCAAGATAGGGCCGGGACAGGGGGCCAAAATGAGCAGTTCTTC
clone_size: -; j_call: TRBJ1-1; cdr3_length: 12; d_call: TRBD1; v_call: TRBV29-1; cdr3_aa: CSVSGQGREAFF; cdr3_nt: TGCAGCGTTTCGGGACAGGGTCGTGAAGCTTTCTTT
clone_size: few; j_call: TRBJ2-7; cdr3_length: 11; d_call: -; v_call: TRBV28; cdr3_aa: CASRYRDNPYF; cdr3_nt: TGTGCCAGCAGGTACCGGGACAACCCGTACTTC
clone_size: many; j_call: TRBJ2-7; cdr3_length: 13; d_call: -; v_call: TRBV29-1; cdr3_aa: CSVEEDSSYEQYF; cdr3_nt: TGCAGCGTTGAAGAGGACAGCTCCTACGAGCAGTACTTC
clone_size: -; j_call: TRBJ2-2; cdr3_length: 16; d_call: TRBD2; v_call: TRBV7-2; cdr3_aa: CASSSTSGRVYGELFF; cdr3_nt: TGTGCCAGCAGCTCAACTAGCGGGAGGGTTTACGGGGAGCTGTTTTTT
clone_size: few; j_call: TRBJ2-7; cdr3_length: 14; d_call: TRBD2; v_call: TRBV20-1; cdr3_aa: CSAREPGLGHEQYF; cdr3_nt: TGCAGTGCTAGAGAACCCGGACTAGGCCACGAGCAGTACTTC
clone_size: few; j_call: TRBJ1-1; cdr3_length: 16; d_call: TRBD1; v_call: TRBV11-2; cdr3_aa: CASSDDRVLPNTEAFF; cdr3_nt: TGTGCCAGCAGCGACGACAGGGTACTACCGAACACTGAAGCTTTCTTT
clone_size: few; j_call: TRBJ1-5; cdr3_length: 14; d_call: -; v_call: TRBV28; cdr3_aa: CASSPLQGNQPQHF; cdr3_nt: TGTGCCAGCAGTCCCCTACAGGGCAATCAGCCCCAGCATTTT
clone_size: few; j_call: TRBJ1-2; cdr3_length: 13; d_call: TRBD1; v_call: TRBV2; cdr3_aa: CASKTTGGYGYTF; cdr3_nt: TGTGCCAGCAAGACGACAGGGGGGTATGGCTACACCTTC
clone_size: many; j_call: TRBJ2-6; cdr3_length: 17; d_call: TRBD1; v_call: TRBV5-5; cdr3_aa: CASSFPGGLSGANVLTF; cdr3_nt: TGTGCCAGCAGCTTCCCAGGGGGCCTCTCTGGGGCCAACGTCCTGACTTTC
clone_size: few; j_call: TRBJ2-5; cdr3_length: 15; d_call: TRBD2; v_call: TRBV6-5; cdr3_aa: CASSYYGTSQETQYF; cdr3_nt: TGTGCCAGCAGTTACTATGGGACTAGCCAAGAGACCCAGTACTTC
clone_size: -; j_call: TRBJ2-1; cdr3_length: 15; d_call: -; v_call: TRBV4-2; cdr3_aa: CASSQDGKVYNEQFF; cdr3_nt: TGTGCCAGCAGCCAAGATGGGAAGGTTTACAATGAGCAGTTCTTC
clone_size: -; j_call: TRBJ2-7; cdr3_length: 15; d_call: TRBD2; v_call: TRBV29-1; cdr3_aa: CSVTGTSETYNEQYF; cdr3_nt: TGCAGCGTCACCGGGACTAGCGAGACCTACAATGAGCAGTACTTC
clone_size: -; j_call: TRBJ2-7; cdr3_length: 15; d_call: TRBD2; v_call: TRBV9; cdr3_aa: CASSPGSSGSYEQYF; cdr3_nt: TGTGCCAGCAGCCCCGGGAGTAGCGGGAGTTACGAGCAGTACTTC
clone_size: -; j_call: TRBJ1-1; cdr3_length: 15; d_call: -; v_call: TRBV2; cdr3_aa: CASSELNPAYTEAFF; cdr3_nt: TGTGCCAGCAGTGAGTTGAATCCGGCGTACACTGAAGCTTTCTTT
clone_size: -; j_call: TRBJ2-7; cdr3_length: 14; d_call: -; v_call: TRBV7-6; cdr3_aa: CASSLYGQTYEQYF; cdr3_nt: TGTGCCAGCAGCTTATACGGACAGACCTACGAGCAGTACTTC
clone_size: -; j_call: TRBJ2-7; cdr3_length: 11; d_call: -; v_call: TRBV27; cdr3_aa: CASSLGNYQYF; cdr3_nt: TGTGCCAGCAGTTTAGGGAACTACCAGTACTTC
clone_size: -; j_call: TRBJ2-1; cdr3_length: 17; d_call: -; v_call: TRBV6-5; cdr3_aa: CASSYSPIQGNYNEQFF; cdr3_nt: TGTGCCAGCAGTTACTCCCCTATACAGGGTAACTACAATGAGCAGTTCTTC
clone_size: -; j_call: TRBJ1-4; cdr3_length: 14; d_call: -; v_call: TRBV12-3/TRBV12-4; cdr3_aa: CASSLNQGTEKLFF; cdr3_nt: TGCGCCAGCAGTTTAAACCAGGGGACTGAAAAACTGTTTTTT
clone_size: -; j_call: TRBJ2-3; cdr3_length: 12; d_call: -; v_call: TRBV12-3/TRBV12-4; cdr3_aa: CASCSGADTQYF; cdr3_nt: TGTGCCAGCTGCTCTGGGGCAGATACGCAGTATTTT
clone_size: few; j_call: TRBJ2-5; cdr3_length: 15; d_call: -; v_call: TRBV5-1; cdr3_aa: CASSDLREVPQTQYF; cdr3_nt: TGCGCCAGCAGCGACCTCCGAGAGGTTCCGCAGACCCAGTACTTC
clone_size: many; j_call: TRBJ1-4; cdr3_length: 15; d_call: -; v_call: TRBV4-2; cdr3_aa: CASSPRQWAGEKLFF; cdr3_nt: TGTGCCAGCAGCCCCCGACAGTGGGCGGGGGAAAAACTGTTTTTT
clone_size: few; j_call: TRBJ1-5; cdr3_length: 17; d_call: -; v_call: TRBV14; cdr3_aa: CASSQDTGMTGNQPQHF; cdr3_nt: TGTGCCAGCAGCCAAGATACAGGGATGACGGGCAATCAGCCCCAGCATTTT
clone_size: -; j_call: TRBJ1-3; cdr3_length: 18; d_call: -; v_call: TRBV28; cdr3_aa: CASSLFQGTFPSGNTIYF; cdr3_nt: TGTGCCAGCAGTTTGTTTCAAGGGACGTTTCCCTCTGGAAACACCATATATTTT
clone_size: few; j_call: TRBJ2-3; cdr3_length: 16; d_call: TRBD2; v_call: TRBV12-3/TRBV12-4; cdr3_aa: CASSLESASGADTQYF; cdr3_nt: TGTGCCAGCAGTTTAGAGTCGGCTAGCGGGGCAGATACGCAGTATTTT
clone_size: -; j_call: TRBJ2-7; cdr3_length: 18; d_call: TRBD1; v_call: TRBV12-5; cdr3_aa: CAGGLVIFGTADHNEQYF; cdr3_nt: TGTGCTGGTGGTTTGGTAATCTTCGGGACAGCAGATCACAATGAGCAGTACTTC
clone_size: -; j_call: TRBJ2-5; cdr3_length: 14; d_call: -; v_call: TRBV4-2; cdr3_aa: CASSQDTSTETQYF; cdr3_nt: TGTGCCAGCAGCCAAGATACTAGCACGGAGACCCAGTACTTC
clone_size: many; j_call: TRBJ2-3; cdr3_length: 14; d_call: -; v_call: TRBV29-1; cdr3_aa: CSVEGAARADTQYF; cdr3_nt: TGCAGCGTTGAAGGCGCAGCGAGGGCAGATACGCAGTATTTT
clone_size: -; j_call: TRBJ2-5; cdr3_length: 12; d_call: TRBD1; v_call: TRBV2; cdr3_aa: CASEGGVETQYF; cdr3_nt: TGTGCCAGCGAAGGGGGCGTGGAGACCCAGTACTTC
clone_size: once; j_call: TRBJ2-5; cdr3_length: 14; d_call: TRBD1; v_call: TRBV28; cdr3_aa: CASSPGQGAGKQYF; cdr3_nt: TGTGCCAGCAGTCCTGGACAGGGGGCGGGGAAGCAGTACTTC
clone_size: -; j_call: TRBJ2-2; cdr3_length: 13; d_call: TRBD1; v_call: TRBV20-1; cdr3_aa: CSGWTGGTGELFF; cdr3_nt: TGCAGTGGGTGGACAGGGGGCACCGGGGAGCTGTTTTTT
clone_size: few; j_call: TRBJ2-1; cdr3_length: 17; d_call: TRBD2; v_call: TRBV11-2; cdr3_aa: CASSLDPGLAGDNEQFF; cdr3_nt: TGTGCCAGCAGCTTAGACCCGGGACTAGCGGGGGACAATGAGCAGTTCTTC
clone_size: few; j_call: TRBJ2-3; cdr3_length: 10; d_call: -; v_call: TRBV5-1; cdr3_aa: CASGGNTQYF; cdr3_nt: TGCGCCAGCGGGGGAAATACGCAGTATTTT
clone_size: -; j_call: TRBJ2-3; cdr3_length: 15; d_call: TRBD1; v_call: TRBV2; cdr3_aa: CASRPRGRSTDTQYF; cdr3_nt: TGTGCCAGCAGGCCCAGGGGGCGAAGCACAGATACGCAGTATTTT
clone_size: few; j_call: TRBJ2-3; cdr3_length: 14; d_call: -; v_call: TRBV24-1; cdr3_aa: CATSASEKTDTQYF; cdr3_nt: TGTGCCACCTCGGCTAGCGAGAAGACAGATACGCAGTATTTT
clone_size: once; j_call: TRBJ2-1; cdr3_length: 16; d_call: TRBD2; v_call: TRBV4-2; cdr3_aa: CASSQGTSGRKDTQFF; cdr3_nt: TGTGCCAGCAGCCAAGGGACTAGCGGGAGGAAAGATACGCAGTTCTTC